This entry lists 12 T cell receptor beta chains sequenced from one sample in a study of shared T cell receptors in the human thymus. The assay was immunoSEQ multiplex PCR, and TCRdb's table has in-frame clones only and misses some. The top ten clones hold about 0.01% of a sample with hundreds of thousands of clones, roughly 90% of them seen once. The sample also formed part of further work on human thymus T cells.

The specimen sequenced was thymocytes. All receptors come from a boy younger than two with a congenital heart defect.

This sequence joins TRBV7-9 and TRBJ2-7, with TRBD2 identical over 8 bases. Trimming cost V 5 bases and J 0 bases; bases outside gene matches: 9. The CDR3 is 16 residues long. Germline V gene lookup returns CDR1 SEHNR and CDR2 FQNEAQ (reference sequence). The chain's CDR3 is CASSRGGPTSSYEQYF. In nucleotides, the CDR3 is TGTGCCAGCAGCCGGGGGGGGCCTACCAGCTCCTACGAGCAGTACTTC.

Here the CDR3 reads CASRASDSGNTIYF. The CDR3 DNA reads TGTGCCAGCAGGGCCTCAGACTCTGGAAACACCATATATTTT. The rearrangement links TRBV7-8 to TRBJ1-3; D is unresolved. CDR3 size: 14 residues. Germline CDR1 and CDR2: SGHVS and FQNEAQ. V was clipped by 6 bases and J by 0 bases, with 9 bases between them. The full variable domain, its missing parts supplied by reference TRBV7-8 and TRBJ1-3, is GAGVSQSPRYKVAKRGQDVALRCDPISGHVSLFWYQQALGQGPEFLTYFQNEAQLDKSGLPSDRFFAERPEGSVSTLKIQRTQQEDSAVYLCASRASDSGNTIYFGEGSWLTVV.

This chain links TRBV30 with TRBJ2-2, with TRBD2 matching over 13 bases. The CDR3 has 17 amino acids. Germline V gives CDR1 GTSNPN, CDR2 SVGIG (reference sequence). Trimming at V came to 0 bases and at J to 2 bases, leaving 3 bases not matched to a gene. CDR3 region: CAWSVGTSGVNTGELFF. The CDR3 nucleotides read TGTGCCTGGAGTGTAGGGACTAGCGGGGTCAACACCGGGGAGCTGTTTTTT.

The chain combines TRBV28 with TRBJ2-1, with D hard to call. Trimming removed 7 bases from V and 8 bases from J, with 12 bases in between. The CDR3 runs to 12 residues. Per germline, CDR1 MDHEN and CDR2 SYDVKM. CDR3 nucleotides: TGTGCCAGCAAGACAAATCCCCATGAGCAGTTCTTC. Translation: CASKTNPHEQFF.

This clone was recorded a few times. The chain links TRBV14 to TRBJ2-7, with D perhaps TRBD2 (5 bases). The CDR3 is made up of 16 amino acids. CDR1 is SGHDN and CDR2 is FVKESK in the germline V gene. The V gene lost 2 bases and the J gene lost 0 bases, with 14 bases spanning the gap. Here the CDR3 DNA reads TGTGCCAGCAGCCAATGGGCGGGTAACTGCTCCTACGAGCAGTACTTC. As protein: CASSQWAGNCSYEQYF. The full variable domain, completed using reference TRBV14 and TRBJ2-7, is EAGVTQFPSHSVIEKGQTVTLRCDPISGHDNLYWYRRVMGKEIKFLLHFVKESKQDESGMPNNRFLAERTGGTYSTLKVQPAELEDSGVYFCASSQWAGNCSYEQYFGPGTRLTVT.

This chain joins TRBV15 and TRBJ2-1; 7 bases agree with TRBD2. Germline V gene data show CDR1 as LNHNV and CDR2 as YYDKDF (reference sequence). The CDR3 extends over 17 amino acids. After removal of 3 bases from V and 4 bases from J, the junction contained 12 bases not matched to a gene. The CDR3 region is CATSRSRGSLEYNEQFF. CDR3 DNA: TGTGCCACCAGCAGGTCACGCGGGAGTTTGGAATACAATGAGCAGTTCTTC. The whole variable domain, remainder taken from reference TRBV15 and TRBJ2-1, is DAMVIQNPRYQVTQFGKPVTLSCSQTLNHNVMYWYQQKSSQAPKLLFHYYDKDFNNEADTPDNFQSRRPNTSFCFLDIRSPGLGDTAMYLCATSRSRGSLEYNEQFFGPGTRLTVL.

J is TRBJ2-1 and V is TRBV7-7; TRBD2 is a possible D gene (5 bases). CDR1 is SSHAT, CDR2 FNYEAQ, per germline (reference sequence). This CDR3 has 16 amino acids. With 4 bases removed from V and 0 bases from J, the gap between germline ends came to 13 bases. The CDR3 spells CASSWKRSSSYNEQFF. The CDR3 nucleotides read TGTGCCAGCAGCTGGAAGCGGTCTAGCTCCTACAATGAGCAGTTCTTC. The full variable domain, its missing parts supplied by reference TRBV7-7 and TRBJ2-1, is GAGVSQSPRYKVTKRGQDVTLRCDPISSHATLYWYQQALGQGPEFLTYFNYEAQPDKSGLPSDRFSAERPEGSISTLTIQRTEQRDSAMYRCASSWKRSSSYNEQFFGPGTRLTVL.

This rearrangement joins TRBV27 to TRBJ2-7; 12 bases map to TRBD2. This CDR3 has 16 amino acids. Germline lookup yields CDR1 MNHEY and CDR2 SMNVEV (reference sequence). V lost 4 bases, J lost 1 base, and 5 bases stayed unmatched. The CDR3 sequence is CASSSRLAGASYEQYF. DNA of the CDR3: TGTGCCAGCAGTTCCCGACTAGCGGGGGCATCCTACGAGCAGTACTTC.

The chain has TRBV15 and TRBJ1-1; D gene unclear. V was clipped by 1 base and J by 5 bases, with 8 bases between them. The CDR3 length is 13 residues. The germline gives CDR1 LNHNV, CDR2 YYDKDF (reference sequence). DNA of the CDR3: TGTGCCACCAGCAGAGTTATCGAGACTGAAGCTTTCTTT. It yields the protein CATSRVIETEAFF.

V is TRBV19 and J is TRBJ2-3, with D perhaps matching TRBD2 (5 bases). The CDR3 consists of 13 residues. Germline assignment: CDR1 LNHDA and CDR2 SQIVND (reference sequence). The V gene lost 5 bases and the J gene lost 5 bases, with 11 bases spanning the gap. DNA for the CDR3: TGTGCCAGTAGTCTCGGGATTAAAGATACGCAGTATTTT. This gives the protein CASSLGIKDTQYF. The variable domain in full, completed from reference TRBV19 and TRBJ2-3, reads DGGITQSPKYLFRKEGQNVTLSCEQNLNHDAMYWYRQDPGQGLRLIYYSQIVNDFQKGDIAEGYSVSREKKESFPLTVTSAQKNPTAFYLCASSLGIKDTQYFGPGTRLTVL.

The chain couples TRBV28 to TRBJ2-7, with 7 bases lining up with TRBD2. CDR1 and CDR2 (germline): MDHEN, SYDVKM. Trimming at V came to 5 bases and at J to 4 bases, leaving 11 bases not matched to a gene. The CDR3 totals 15 residues. The CDR3 loop is CASSIRVGGPYEQYF. As DNA, the CDR3 is TGTGCCAGCAGTATTAGGGTGGGAGGGCCTTACGAGCAGTACTTC.

V gene TRBV7-2 combines with J gene TRBJ2-5; 10 bases line up with TRBD2. Trimming removed 5 bases from V and 5 bases from J; junction bases left unmatched: 8. The CDR3 contains 15 residues. From germline, CDR1 is SGHTA and CDR2 FQGNSA. CDR3 nucleotide sequence: TGTGCCAGCAGCCCACGGAGCGGGAGGGTGGAGACCCAGTACTTC. Amino acids: CASSPRSGRVETQYF.